The rows below give T cell receptor beta chains drawn from one sample of a study of naive and memory T cell subsets. In TCRdb, the UMI-ligation and nested PCR reads were re-called with MiXCR into one record per CDR3 protein. The profile shows 90,000 to 120,000 distinct CDR3 sequences, 14% of them singletons. Material: naive CD8+ T cells from blood. These receptors all come from a human donor in good health. Both conserved end residues are trimmed from each CDR3. Fields, in order: V gene, CDR3 length, CDR3 protein.

>TRBV27|15
ASSLRGSPGGGTEAF
>TRBV20-1|17
SASFAAGTDKAWTDTQY
>TRBV28|14
ASSPTSLAVGDTQY
>TRBV6-1|14
ASSEAAAWEDTEAF
>TRBV28|12
ASSSSTGLDEQY
>TRBV5-6|15
ASSAGTDDSGANVLT
>TRBV6-5|15
ASSYENPGSWMGTQY
>TRBV15|12
ATSEGTRGNTIY
>TRBV15|15
ATSEFRDRVGNQPQH
>TRBV4-3|12
ASGPGQKGREQY
>TRBV20-1|12
SAKGLAGNNEQF
>TRBV7-6|11
ASSLGQGTEAF
>TRBV4-3|14
ASSPGPAGGIYEQY
>TRBV19|11
ASSMVGTTEAF
>TRBV5-5|14
ASSLRQIYQNTEAF
>TRBV11-1|14
ASSPKPGLPREVQY
>TRBV4-3|12
ASSQDSGKGTQY
>TRBV13|14
ASSLAVGGALNEQF
>TRBV27|13
ASSLEWRRGTTQY
>TRBV12-3/TRBV12-4|12
ASSLGRGYDEQY
>TRBV7-7|11
ASSHGGNNEQF
>TRBV9|10
ASSVEAGEQF
>TRBV15|14
ATSPDETLNPEKLF
>TRBV7-3|12
ASSSTGGGGEQF
>TRBV4-3|17
ASSQDLSYIIGENYGYT
>TRBV2|12
ASSGREVNQPQH
>TRBV27|12
ASSSLGRHYEQY
>TRBV9|13
ASTGTSGATGELF
>TRBV28|11
ASRHRFNTEAF
>TRBV7-6|10
ASSLVGGTQY
>TRBV7-9|13
ASSSTSGYTDTQY
>TRBV27|14
ASSTESGQGGNEQF
>TRBV19|11
ASSGLAGDTQY
>TRBV4-3|13
ASSQDRYLPYGYT
>TRBV27|13
ASSKPGRINTEAF
>TRBV30|9
AWSVRGEQY
>TRBV19|13
ASSLSAFGVNEQF
>TRBV27|14
ASSPFEGRPPYGYT
>TRBV29-1|10
SVTGGSYGYT
>TRBV15|12
ATSNPGVNTEAF
>TRBV12-3/TRBV12-4|13
ASRYGTAAWNEQF
>TRBV4-3|15
ASSQGTPAGMEGEQF
>TRBV4-3|11
ASSQDRSTEAF
>TRBV28|12
ASSAGQNTGELF